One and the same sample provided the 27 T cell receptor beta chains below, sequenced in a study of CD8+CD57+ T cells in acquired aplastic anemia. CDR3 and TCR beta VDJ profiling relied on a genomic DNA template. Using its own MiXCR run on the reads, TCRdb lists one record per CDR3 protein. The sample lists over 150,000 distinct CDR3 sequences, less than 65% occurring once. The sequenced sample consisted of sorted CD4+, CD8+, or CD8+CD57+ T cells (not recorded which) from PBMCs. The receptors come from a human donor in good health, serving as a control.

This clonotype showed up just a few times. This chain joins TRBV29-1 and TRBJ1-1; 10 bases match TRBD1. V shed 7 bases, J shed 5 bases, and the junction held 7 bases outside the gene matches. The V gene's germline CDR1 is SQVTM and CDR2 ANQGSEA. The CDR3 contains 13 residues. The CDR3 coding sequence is TGCAGCGCCCGGGACAGGGGAGGAACTGAAGCTTTCTTT. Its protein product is CSARDRGGTEAFF.

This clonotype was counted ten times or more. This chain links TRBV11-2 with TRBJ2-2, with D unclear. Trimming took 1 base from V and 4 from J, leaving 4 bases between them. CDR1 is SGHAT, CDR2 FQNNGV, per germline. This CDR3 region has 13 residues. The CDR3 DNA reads TGTGCCAGCAGCTTAGGGGGCACCGGGGAGCTGTTTTTT. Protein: CASSLGGTGELFF.

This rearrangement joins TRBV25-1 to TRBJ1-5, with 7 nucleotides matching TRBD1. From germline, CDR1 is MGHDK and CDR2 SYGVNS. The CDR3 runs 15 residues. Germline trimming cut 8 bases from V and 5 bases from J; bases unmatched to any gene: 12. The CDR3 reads CASSDRVISDQPQHF. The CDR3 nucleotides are TGTGCCAGCTCCGACAGGGTTATTTCGGATCAGCCCCAGCATTTT.

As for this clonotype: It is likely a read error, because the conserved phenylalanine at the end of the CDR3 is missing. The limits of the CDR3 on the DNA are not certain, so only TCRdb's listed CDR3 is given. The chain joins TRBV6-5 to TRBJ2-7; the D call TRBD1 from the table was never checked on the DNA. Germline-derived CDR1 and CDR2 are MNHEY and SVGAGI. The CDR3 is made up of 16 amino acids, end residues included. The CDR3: CAISESGQNQPQHFGD.

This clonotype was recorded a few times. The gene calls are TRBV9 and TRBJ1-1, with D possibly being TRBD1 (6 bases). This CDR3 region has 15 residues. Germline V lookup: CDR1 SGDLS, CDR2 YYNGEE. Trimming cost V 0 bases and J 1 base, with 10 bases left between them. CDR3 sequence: CASSVAEGGNTEAFF. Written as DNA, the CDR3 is TGTGCCAGCAGCGTAGCTGAGGGGGGGAACACTGAAGCTTTCTTT.

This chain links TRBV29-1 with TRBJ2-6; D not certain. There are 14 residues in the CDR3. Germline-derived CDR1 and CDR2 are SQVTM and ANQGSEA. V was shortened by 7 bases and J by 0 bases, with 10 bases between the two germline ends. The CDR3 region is CSGVSFSGANVLTF. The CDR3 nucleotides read TGCAGCGGGGTATCCTTCTCTGGGGCCAACGTCCTGACTTTC.

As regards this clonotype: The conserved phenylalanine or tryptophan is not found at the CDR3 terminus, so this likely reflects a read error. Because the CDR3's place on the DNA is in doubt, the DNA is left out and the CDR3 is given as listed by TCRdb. CDR3: CASRVIETANSPLRL. The chain is built from TRBV2 and TRBJ1-6; the D segment call TRBD1 is taken from the table without a DNA check. The CDR3 numbers 15 amino acids, ends counted. Germline V gene lookup returns CDR1 SNHLY and CDR2 FYNNEI.

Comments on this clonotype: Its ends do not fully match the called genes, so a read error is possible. The CDR3 region has the DNA TGTGCCCGTAGTGCGGGACAGGGTAGCAATCAGCCCCAGCATTTT. As protein: CARSAGQGSNQPQHF. The J gene is TRBJ1-5, the V gene TRBV19, with TRBD1 matching over 9 bases. The CDR3 sequence is 15 residues long. Germline lookup yields CDR1 LNHDA and CDR2 SQIVND (reference sequence). Together with reference TRBV19 and TRBJ1-5, the CDR3 gives the full variable domain: DGGITQSPKYLFRKEGQNVTLSCEQNLNHDAMYWYRQDPGQGLRLIYYSQIVNDFQKGDIAEGYSVSREKKESFPLTVTSAQKNPTAFYLCARSAGQGSNQPQHFGDGTRLSIL.

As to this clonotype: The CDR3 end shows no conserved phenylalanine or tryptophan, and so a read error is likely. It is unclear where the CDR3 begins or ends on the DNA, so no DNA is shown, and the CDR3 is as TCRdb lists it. CDR3 sequence reads: CASSIRPGTSEQLFS. The V call is TRBV7-2, the J call TRBJ1-4; the D call in the table, TRBD1, was not verified against the DNA. Germline CDR1 reads SGHTA; CDR2 reads FQGNSA. The CDR3 adds up to 15 amino acids, both ends counted.

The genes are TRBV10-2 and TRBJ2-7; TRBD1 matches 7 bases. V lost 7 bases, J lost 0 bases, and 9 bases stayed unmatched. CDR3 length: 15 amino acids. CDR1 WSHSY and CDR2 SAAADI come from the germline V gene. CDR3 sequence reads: CASNAGTASSYEQYF. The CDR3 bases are TGCGCCAGCAACGCCGGGACAGCTAGCTCCTACGAGCAGTACTTC.

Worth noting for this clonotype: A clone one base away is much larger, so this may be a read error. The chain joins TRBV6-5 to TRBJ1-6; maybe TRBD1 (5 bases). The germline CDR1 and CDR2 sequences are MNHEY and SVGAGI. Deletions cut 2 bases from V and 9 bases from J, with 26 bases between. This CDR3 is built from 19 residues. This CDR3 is CASSYPSRPPGFRSSPLHF. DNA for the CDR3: TGTGCCAGCAGTTACCCGTCCAGGCCCCCAGGGTTCCGCAGTTCACCCCTCCACTTT.

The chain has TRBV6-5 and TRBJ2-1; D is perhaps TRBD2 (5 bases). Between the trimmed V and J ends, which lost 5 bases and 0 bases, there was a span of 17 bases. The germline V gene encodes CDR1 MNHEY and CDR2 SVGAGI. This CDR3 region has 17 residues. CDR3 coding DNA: TGTGCCAGCAGTGGGGTGGGGTTGGGGAGCTCCTACAATGAGCAGTTCTTC. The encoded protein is CASSGVGLGSSYNEQFF.

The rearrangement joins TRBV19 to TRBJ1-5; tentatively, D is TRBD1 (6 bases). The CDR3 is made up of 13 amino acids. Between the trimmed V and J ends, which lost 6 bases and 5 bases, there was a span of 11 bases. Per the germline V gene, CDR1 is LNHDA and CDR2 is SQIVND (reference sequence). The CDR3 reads CASREDSYQPQHF. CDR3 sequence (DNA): TGTGCCAGTAGAGAGGACAGTTATCAGCCCCAGCATTTT.

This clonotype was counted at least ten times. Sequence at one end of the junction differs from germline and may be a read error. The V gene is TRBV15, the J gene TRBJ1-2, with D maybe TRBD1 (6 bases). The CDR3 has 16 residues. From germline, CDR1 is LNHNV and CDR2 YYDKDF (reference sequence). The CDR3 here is CATSSSLGQFRYSYTF. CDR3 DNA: TGTGCCACCAGCAGTAGCTTAGGACAGTTCCGCTATAGCTACACCTTC.

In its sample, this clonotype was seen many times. CDR3 in DNA: TGCAGTGCTAGAGTCCCGGACAGGGTAGATGGCTACACCTTC. Encoded protein: CSARVPDRVDGYTF. The V gene is TRBV20-1, the J gene TRBJ1-2; 8 bases fit TRBD1. The CDR3 loop spans 14 amino acids. The junction had 7 bases not matched to a gene; V was cut back by 1 base and J by 6 bases. Looked up from germline, CDR1 is DFQATT and CDR2 is SNEGSKA (reference sequence).

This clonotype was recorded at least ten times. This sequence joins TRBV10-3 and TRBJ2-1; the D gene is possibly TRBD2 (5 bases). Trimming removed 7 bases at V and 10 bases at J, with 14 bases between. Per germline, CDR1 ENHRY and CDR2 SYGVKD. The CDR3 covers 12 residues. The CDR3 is CAIKDVGMEQFF. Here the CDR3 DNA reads TGTGCCATCAAGGATGTCGGGATGGAGCAGTTCTTC.

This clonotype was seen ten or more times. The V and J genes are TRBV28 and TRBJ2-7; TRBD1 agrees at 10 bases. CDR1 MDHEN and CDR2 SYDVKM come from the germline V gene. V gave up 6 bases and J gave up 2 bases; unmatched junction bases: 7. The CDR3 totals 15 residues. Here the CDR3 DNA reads TGTGCCAGCAGCCAGCCCGGGACAGGGGCCTACGAGCAGTACTTC. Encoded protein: CASSQPGTGAYEQYF. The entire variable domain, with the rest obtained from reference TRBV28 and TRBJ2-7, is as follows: DVKVTQSSRYLVKRTGEKVFLECVQDMDHENMFWYRQDPGLGLRLIYFSYDVKMKEKGDIPEGYSVSREKKERFSLILESASTNQTSMYLCASSQPGTGAYEQYFGPGTRLTVT.

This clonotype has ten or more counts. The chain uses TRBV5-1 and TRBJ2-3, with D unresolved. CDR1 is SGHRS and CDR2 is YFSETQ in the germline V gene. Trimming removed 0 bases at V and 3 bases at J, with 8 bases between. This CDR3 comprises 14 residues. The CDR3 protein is CASSLAANTDTQYF. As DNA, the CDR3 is TGCGCCAGCAGCTTGGCCGCGAATACAGATACGCAGTATTTT.

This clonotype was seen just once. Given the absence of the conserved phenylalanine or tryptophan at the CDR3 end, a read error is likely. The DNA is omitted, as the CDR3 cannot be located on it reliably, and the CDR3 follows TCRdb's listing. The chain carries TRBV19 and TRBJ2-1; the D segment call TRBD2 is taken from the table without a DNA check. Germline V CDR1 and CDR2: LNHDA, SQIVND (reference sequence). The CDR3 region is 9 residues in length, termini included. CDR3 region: CASIDDREP.

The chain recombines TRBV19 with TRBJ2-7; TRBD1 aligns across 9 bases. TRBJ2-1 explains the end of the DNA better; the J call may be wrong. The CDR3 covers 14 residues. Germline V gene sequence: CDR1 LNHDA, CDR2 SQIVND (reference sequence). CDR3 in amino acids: CASSTHRQGDEQFF. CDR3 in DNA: TGTGCCAGTAGCACCCACCGACAGGGGGATGAGCAGTTCTTC.

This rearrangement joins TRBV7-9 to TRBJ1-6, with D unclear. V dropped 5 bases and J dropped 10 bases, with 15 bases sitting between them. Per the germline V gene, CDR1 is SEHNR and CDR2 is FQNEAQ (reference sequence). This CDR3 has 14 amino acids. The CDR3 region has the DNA TGTGCCAGCAGCCTCAATAGAGCTGTATCACCCCTCCACTTT. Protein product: CASSLNRAVSPLHF.

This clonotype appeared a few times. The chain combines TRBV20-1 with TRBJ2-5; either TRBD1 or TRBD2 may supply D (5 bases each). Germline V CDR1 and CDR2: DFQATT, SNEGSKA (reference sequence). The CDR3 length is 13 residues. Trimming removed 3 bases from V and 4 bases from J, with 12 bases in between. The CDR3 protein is CSARRGTSETQYF. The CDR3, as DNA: TGCAGTGCTAGGAGGGGAACATCAGAGACCCAGTACTTC.

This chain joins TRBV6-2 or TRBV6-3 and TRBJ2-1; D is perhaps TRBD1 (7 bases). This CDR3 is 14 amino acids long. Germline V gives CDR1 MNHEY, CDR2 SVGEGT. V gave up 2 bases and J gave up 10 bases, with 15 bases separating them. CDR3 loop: CASSYRQGEEEQFF. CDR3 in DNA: TGTGCCAGCAGTTACCGGCAGGGGGAGGAGGAGCAGTTCTTC.

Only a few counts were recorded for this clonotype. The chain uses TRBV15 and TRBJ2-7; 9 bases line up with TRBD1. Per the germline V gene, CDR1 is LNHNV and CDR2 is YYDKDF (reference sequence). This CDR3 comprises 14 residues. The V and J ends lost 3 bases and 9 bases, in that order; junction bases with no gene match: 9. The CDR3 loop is CATSRDHGQGRQYF. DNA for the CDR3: TGTGCCACCAGCAGGGACCATGGACAGGGGCGGCAGTACTTC. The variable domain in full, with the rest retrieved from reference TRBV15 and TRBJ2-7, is DAMVIQNPRYQVTQFGKPVTLSCSQTLNHNVMYWYQQKSSQAPKLLFHYYDKDFNNEADTPDNFQSRRPNTSFCFLDIRSPGLGDTAMYLCATSRDHGQGRQYFGPGTRLTVT.

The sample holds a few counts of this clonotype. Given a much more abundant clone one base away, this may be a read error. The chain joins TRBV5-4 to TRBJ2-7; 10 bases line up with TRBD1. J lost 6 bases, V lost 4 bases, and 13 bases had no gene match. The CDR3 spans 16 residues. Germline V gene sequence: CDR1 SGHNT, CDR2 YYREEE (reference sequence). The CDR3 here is CASSPRQGAKACEQYF. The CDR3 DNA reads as TGTGCCAGCAGCCCGAGACAGGGGGCGAAGGCCTGCGAGCAGTACTTC.

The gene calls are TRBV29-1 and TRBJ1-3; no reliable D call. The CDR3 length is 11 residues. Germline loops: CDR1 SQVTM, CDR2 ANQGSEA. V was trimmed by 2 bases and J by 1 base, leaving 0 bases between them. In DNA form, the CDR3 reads TGCAGCGTTGAATCTGGAAACACCATATATTTT. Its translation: CSVESGNTIYF. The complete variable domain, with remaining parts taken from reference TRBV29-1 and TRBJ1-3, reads SAVISQKPSRDICQRGTSLTIQCQVDSQVTMMFWYRQQPGQSLTLIATANQGSEATYESGFVIDKFPISRPNLTFSTLTVSNMSPEDSSIYLCSVESGNTIYFGEGSWLTVV.

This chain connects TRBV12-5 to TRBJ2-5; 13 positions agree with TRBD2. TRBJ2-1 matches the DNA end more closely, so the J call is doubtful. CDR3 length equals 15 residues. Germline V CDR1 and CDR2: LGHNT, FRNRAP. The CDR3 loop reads CASDPTGLAGEGQFF. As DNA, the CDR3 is TGTGCTAGTGACCCCACCGGACTAGCGGGGGAAGGGCAGTTCTTC.